The clone carrying this T cell receptor beta chain was seen just once. The sequenced template was RNA, covering the TCR beta CDR3 region. RT-PCR in the first round used HTBI primers; a second-round multiplex PCR followed. Each CDR3 protein gets one entry after TCRdb re-called the multiplex PCR reads with MiXCR. The sample records under 800,000 distinct CDR3 sequences, about a fifth being singletons. These data belong to a study of Graves' ophthalmopathy and Graves' hyperthyroidism. Germline V gene data show CDR1 as DFQATT and CDR2 as SNEGSKA (reference sequence). CDR3 length: 12 amino acids. V dropped 6 bases and J dropped 1 base, with 10 bases sitting between them.

The material sequenced was peripheral blood. The receptor was isolated from a woman under 30 with stable Graves' hyperthyroidism. Some clones in this sample may be carry-over from other donors' samples. The J gene is TRBJ2-7, the V gene TRBV20-1, with D hard to call. The CDR3 is CSADSSSYEQYF. CDR3 nucleotide sequence: TGCAGTGCAGACTCTAGTTCCTACGAGCAGTACTTC.